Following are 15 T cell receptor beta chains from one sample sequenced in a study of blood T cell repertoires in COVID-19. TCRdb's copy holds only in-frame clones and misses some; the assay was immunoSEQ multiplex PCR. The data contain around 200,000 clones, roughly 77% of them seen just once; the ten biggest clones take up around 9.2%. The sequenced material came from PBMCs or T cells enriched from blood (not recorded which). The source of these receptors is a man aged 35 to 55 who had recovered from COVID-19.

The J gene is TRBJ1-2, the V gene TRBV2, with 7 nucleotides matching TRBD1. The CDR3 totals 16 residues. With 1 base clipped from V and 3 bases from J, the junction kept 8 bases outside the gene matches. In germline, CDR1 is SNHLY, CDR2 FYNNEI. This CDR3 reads CASSEVARGEDYGYTF. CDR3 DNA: TGTGCCAGCAGTGAAGTCGCCAGGGGGGAGGACTATGGCTACACCTTC.

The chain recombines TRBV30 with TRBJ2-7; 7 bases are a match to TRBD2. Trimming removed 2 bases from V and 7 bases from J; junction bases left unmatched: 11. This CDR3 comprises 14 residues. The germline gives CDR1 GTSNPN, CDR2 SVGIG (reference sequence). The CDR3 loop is CAWSWGGPVREQYF. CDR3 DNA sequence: TGTGCCTGGAGTTGGGGGGGTCCCGTGAGAGAGCAGTACTTC.

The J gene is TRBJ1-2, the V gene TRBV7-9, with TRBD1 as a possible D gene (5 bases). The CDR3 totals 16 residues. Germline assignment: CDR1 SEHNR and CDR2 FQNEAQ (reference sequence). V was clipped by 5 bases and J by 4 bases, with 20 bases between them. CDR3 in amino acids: CASSQIGGGGPYGYTF. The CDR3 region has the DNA TGTGCCAGCAGCCAGATCGGGGGTGGCGGACCCTATGGCTACACCTTC. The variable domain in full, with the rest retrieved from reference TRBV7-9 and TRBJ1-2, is DTGVSQNPRHKITKRGQNVTFRCDPISEHNRLYWYRQTLGQGPEFLTYFQNEAQLEKSRLLSDRFSAERPKGSFSTLEIQRTEQGDSAMYLCASSQIGGGGPYGYTFGSGTRLTVV.

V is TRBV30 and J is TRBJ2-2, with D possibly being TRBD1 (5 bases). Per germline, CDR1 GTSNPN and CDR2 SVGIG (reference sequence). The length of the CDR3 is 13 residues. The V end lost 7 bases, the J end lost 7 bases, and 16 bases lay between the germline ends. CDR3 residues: CAFSGLRGGELFF. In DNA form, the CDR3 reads TGTGCCTTTTCAGGGTTGCGCGGCGGGGAGCTGTTTTTT.

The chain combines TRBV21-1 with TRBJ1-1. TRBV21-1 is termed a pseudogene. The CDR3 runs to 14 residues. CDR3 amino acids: CASSKEVRSAEAFF. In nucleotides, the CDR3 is TGTGCCAGCAGCAAAGAAGTTCGGTCCGCTGAAGCTTTCTTT.

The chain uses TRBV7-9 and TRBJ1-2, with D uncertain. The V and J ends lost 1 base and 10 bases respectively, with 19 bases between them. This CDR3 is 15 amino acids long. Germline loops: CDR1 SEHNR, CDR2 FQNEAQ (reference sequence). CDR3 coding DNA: TGTGCCAGCAGCTTAGGCTATTCGGGTTCGGGTGACTACACCTTC. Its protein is CASSLGYSGSGDYTF.

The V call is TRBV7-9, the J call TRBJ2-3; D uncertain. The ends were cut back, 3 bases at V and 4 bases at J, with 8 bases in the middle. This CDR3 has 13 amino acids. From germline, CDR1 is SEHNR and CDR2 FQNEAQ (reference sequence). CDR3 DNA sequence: TGTGCCAGCAGCTTGGGTACAGCAGATACGCAGTATTTT. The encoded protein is CASSLGTADTQYF.

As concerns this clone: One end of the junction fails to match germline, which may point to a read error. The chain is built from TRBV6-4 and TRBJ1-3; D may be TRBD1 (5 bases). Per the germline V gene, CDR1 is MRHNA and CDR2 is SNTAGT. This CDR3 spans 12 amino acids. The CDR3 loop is CRGLCSGNTIYF. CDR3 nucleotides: TGCCGGGGGTTGTGCTCTGGAAACACCATATATTTT.

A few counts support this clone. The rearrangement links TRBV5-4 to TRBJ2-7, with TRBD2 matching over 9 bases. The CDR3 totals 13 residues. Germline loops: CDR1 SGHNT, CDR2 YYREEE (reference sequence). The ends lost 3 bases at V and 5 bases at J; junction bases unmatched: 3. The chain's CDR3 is CASSWGGGDEQYF. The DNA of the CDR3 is TGTGCCAGCAGCTGGGGCGGGGGGGACGAGCAGTACTTC. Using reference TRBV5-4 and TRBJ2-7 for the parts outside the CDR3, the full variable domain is ETGVTQSPTHLIKTRGQQVTLRCSSQSGHNTVSWYQQALGQGPQFIFQYYREEENGRGNFPPRFSGLQFPNYSSELNVNALELDDSALYLCASSWGGGDEQYFGPGTRLTVT.

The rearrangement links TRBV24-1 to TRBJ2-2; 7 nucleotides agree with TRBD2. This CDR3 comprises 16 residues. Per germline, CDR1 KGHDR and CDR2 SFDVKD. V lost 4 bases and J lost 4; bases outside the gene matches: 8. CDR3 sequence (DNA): TGTGCCACCAGTGAGGGAGGGCAGGGAGTCACCGGGGAGCTGTTTTTT. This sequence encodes CATSEGGQGVTGELFF.

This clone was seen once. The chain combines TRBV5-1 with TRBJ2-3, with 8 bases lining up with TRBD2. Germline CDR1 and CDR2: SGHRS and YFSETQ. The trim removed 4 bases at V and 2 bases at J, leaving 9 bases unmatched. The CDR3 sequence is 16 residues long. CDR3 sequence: CASSPRAGVNTDTQYF. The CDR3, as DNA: TGCGCCAGCAGCCCTCGAGCGGGGGTGAACACAGATACGCAGTATTTT.

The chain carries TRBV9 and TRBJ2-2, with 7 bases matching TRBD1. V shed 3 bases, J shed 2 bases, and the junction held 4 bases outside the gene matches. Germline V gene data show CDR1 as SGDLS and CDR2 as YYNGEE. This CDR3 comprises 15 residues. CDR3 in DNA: TGTGCCAGCAGCGCCGGGACAGTTAACACCGGGGAGCTGTTTTTT. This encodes CASSAGTVNTGELFF.

In DNA, the CDR3 is TGTGCCAGCAGCCGGTGGCGTAGCTCGGCCACAGATACGCAGTATTTT. Translating gives CASSRWRSSATDTQYF. V gene TRBV11-1 combines with J gene TRBJ2-3; D not resolved. CDR1 is SGHAT, CDR2 FQDESV, per germline (reference sequence). Trimming cost V 5 bases and J 2 bases, with 17 bases left between them. CDR3 length: 16 residues.

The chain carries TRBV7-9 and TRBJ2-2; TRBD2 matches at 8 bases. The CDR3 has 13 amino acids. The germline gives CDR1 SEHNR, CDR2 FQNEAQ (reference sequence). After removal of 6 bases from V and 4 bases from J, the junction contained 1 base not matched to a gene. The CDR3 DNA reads TGTGCCAGCAGGCTAGCGGGCACCGGGGAGCTGTTTTTT. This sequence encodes CASRLAGTGELFF.

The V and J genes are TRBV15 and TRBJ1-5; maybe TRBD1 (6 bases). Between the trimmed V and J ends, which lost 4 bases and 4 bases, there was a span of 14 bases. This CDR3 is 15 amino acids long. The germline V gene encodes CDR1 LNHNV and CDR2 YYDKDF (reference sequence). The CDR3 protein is CATSNSPGQNQPQHF. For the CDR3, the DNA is TGTGCCACCAGCAACTCCCCGGGACAAAATCAGCCCCAGCATTTT.